The 27 T cell receptor beta chains below come from one sample, sequenced in a study of T cells after somatic rescue of genetic block. Sequencing used immunoSEQ multiplex PCR; TCRdb keeps in-frame clones, though not all of them. Of roughly 11,000 clones listed, 78% were seen once; the top ten hold 7% to 10%. The sequenced sample consisted of peripheral blood mononuclear cells (PBMCs). All receptors come from a boy younger than 18.

This clone was observed a few times. V and J are TRBV2 and TRBJ2-1; 9 bases are a match to TRBD1. In germline, CDR1 is SNHLY, CDR2 FYNNEI. CDR3 length: 16 amino acids. V lost 6 bases, J lost 10 bases, and 16 bases stayed unmatched. CDR3 protein: CASRQTQGALDPEQFF. CDR3 bases: TGTGCCAGCAGACAAACACAGGGGGCGCTCGATCCGGAGCAGTTCTTC.

The sample holds a few counts of this clone. CDR3 residues: CASSVTGQGTEAFF. DNA for the CDR3: TGTGCCAGCAGCGTCACAGGGCAGGGGACTGAAGCTTTCTTT. The chain links TRBV9 to TRBJ1-1; possibly TRBD1 for D (6 bases). The germline V and J ends were trimmed by 2 bases and 5 bases, with 13 bases remaining between them. Germline V gene lookup returns CDR1 SGDLS and CDR2 YYNGEE. The CDR3 extends over 14 amino acids.

There are a few counts of this clone. V is TRBV4-3 and J is TRBJ1-1; D call uncertain. CDR1 and CDR2 from the germline V gene are LGHNA and YSLEER. The CDR3 sequence is 17 residues long. With 5 bases removed from V and 4 bases from J, the gap between germline ends came to 23 bases. CDR3 protein: CASSTQPGGSMSTEAFF. The CDR3 DNA sequence: TGCGCCAGCAGCACACAACCAGGAGGGTCGATGAGCACTGAAGCTTTCTTT.

This chain connects TRBV11-3 to TRBJ2-7, with 8 bases identical to TRBD2. J was trimmed by 6 bases and V by 4 bases; bases with no gene match: 11. This CDR3 region has 15 residues. The germline V gene has CDR1 SGHNT and CDR2 YENEEA. CDR3 DNA: TGTGCCAGCAGCTCGGAAGGACTAGCAGTCGGCGAGCAGTACTTC. The encoded protein is CASSSEGLAVGEQYF.

This clone was observed a single time. This chain joins TRBV6-5 and TRBJ2-6; no firm D call. This CDR3 is 15 amino acids long. Germline lookup yields CDR1 MNHEY and CDR2 SVGAGI. Trimming took 6 bases from V and 1 from J, leaving 10 bases between them. CDR3 amino acids: CASRPWGSGANVLTF. The CDR3 DNA sequence: TGTGCCAGCAGACCCTGGGGTTCTGGGGCCAACGTCCTGACTTTC.

The chain joins TRBV4-1 to TRBJ2-7; 8 bases align to TRBD2. The germline V gene encodes CDR1 MGHRA and CDR2 YSYEKL. The CDR3 covers 14 residues. Losses at the gene ends were 6 bases for V and 4 bases for J; bases not matched to a gene: 8. The CDR3 DNA sequence: TGCGCCAGCAGTAAAGTAGCGGGGTGGTACGAGCAGTACTTC. Translation gives CASSKVAGWYEQYF.

This chain links TRBV6-1 with TRBJ2-1; the match to TRBD2 covers 8 bases. CDR3 size: 16 residues. Germline trimming cut 6 bases from V and 3 bases from J; bases unmatched to any gene: 10. Germline V gene lookup returns CDR1 MNHNS and CDR2 SASEGT. CDR3 DNA sequence: TGTGCCAGCAGGGAAACCGGGGGGGCCGTCTACAATGAGCAGTTCTTC. It translates to CASRETGGAVYNEQFF.

The chain links TRBV29-1 to TRBJ1-2; D gene uncertain. From germline, CDR1 is SQVTM and CDR2 ANQGSEA. This CDR3 is 14 amino acids long. V lost 2 bases and J 2 bases, leaving 12 bases between the germline ends. This CDR3 is CSVEPRTINYGYTF. The CDR3 nucleotides are TGCAGCGTTGAACCCCGGACGATCAACTATGGCTACACCTTC.

This clone occurred a few times. CDR3 DNA: TGCAGCGTTGGCCAGGTGGCGTCCTATGGCTACACCTTC. This codes for CSVGQVASYGYTF. The genes are TRBV29-1 and TRBJ1-2; D remains unclear. V was shortened by 4 bases and J by 4 bases, with 13 bases between the two germline ends. CDR3 length: 13 amino acids. The V gene's germline CDR1 is SQVTM and CDR2 ANQGSEA.

The V call is TRBV27, the J call TRBJ2-1; 10 nucleotides align to TRBD1. This CDR3 spans 14 amino acids. The ends lost 4 bases at V and 7 bases at J; junction bases unmatched: 4. CDR1 MNHEY and CDR2 SMNVEV come from the germline V gene (reference sequence). The CDR3 bases are TGTGCCAGCAGTTGGGACAGGGGTTGGAATGAGCAGTTCTTC. Encoded protein: CASSWDRGWNEQFF.

This sequence joins TRBV7-3 and TRBJ2-3, with D possibly being TRBD1 (5 bases). The ends were cut back, 2 bases at V and 10 bases at J, with 10 bases in the middle. The CDR3 consists of 12 residues. Germline V lookup: CDR1 SGHTA, CDR2 FQGTGA. The CDR3 protein is CASSLDRQPQYF. Here the CDR3 DNA reads TGTGCCAGCAGCTTAGATCGACAGCCGCAGTATTTT.

The chain has TRBV6-5 and TRBJ1-6; D is unresolved. V lost 0 bases to trimming and J lost 8 bases, with 5 bases between them. The CDR3 extends over 13 amino acids. The germline CDR1 and CDR2 sequences are MNHEY and SVGAGI. CDR3 protein: CASSYSWDSPLHF. CDR3 sequence (DNA): TGTGCCAGCAGTTACTCTTGGGATTCACCCCTCCACTTT.

The CDR3 nucleotides read TGTGCCAGCTCACCACCGCTGAGCTACGAGCAGTACTTC. It translates to CASSPPLSYEQYF. The chain has TRBV18 and TRBJ2-7, with unresolved D. This CDR3 is built from 13 residues. The germline gives CDR1 KGHSH, CDR2 LQKENI. Trimming left V 0 bases short and J 3 bases short, with 6 bases between.

This chain joins TRBV7-9 and TRBJ2-3; D unresolved. Trimming cost V 5 bases and J 3 bases, with 9 bases left between them. The CDR3 covers 13 residues. The germline V gene has CDR1 SEHNR and CDR2 FQNEAQ (reference sequence). The CDR3 sequence: CASSLDGTDTQYF. The CDR3 DNA follows: TGTGCCAGCAGCCTAGACGGGACAGATACGCAGTATTTT.

This clone was counted only a few times. The chain is built from TRBV29-1 and TRBJ2-3, with 15 bases that match TRBD2. Germline V gives CDR1 SQVTM, CDR2 ANQGSEA. The CDR3 extends over 17 amino acids. J was trimmed by 4 bases and V by 0 bases; bases with no gene match: 5. The CDR3 here is CSVEDGGTSGRSDTQYF. DNA for the CDR3: TGCAGCGTTGAAGATGGAGGGACTAGCGGGAGGTCAGATACGCAGTATTTT.

This chain uses TRBV5-1 with TRBJ1-4; 10 bases agree with TRBD1. The length of the CDR3 is 16 residues. Germline trimming cut 4 bases from V and 10 bases from J; bases unmatched to any gene: 13. Germline values: CDR1 SGHRS, CDR2 YFSETQ. CDR3 nucleotide sequence: TGCGCCAGCAGCCCCAGCAACGGACAGGGGGAGAGAAAACTGTTTTTT. This gives the protein CASSPSNGQGERKLFF.

This clone was seen once. The gene calls are TRBV19 and TRBJ1-6, with TRBD1 matching 8 bases. Trimming took 9 bases from V and 7 from J; bases not matched to a gene: 14. CDR1 is LNHDA and CDR2 is SQIVND in the germline V gene (reference sequence). The CDR3 runs to 16 residues. The CDR3 is CASRGGQGSSNSPLHF. The CDR3 DNA sequence: TGTGCCAGCCGAGGAGGACAGGGTAGCTCAAATTCACCCCTCCACTTT. The whole variable domain, filled in from reference TRBV19 and TRBJ1-6, reads DGGITQSPKYLFRKEGQNVTLSCEQNLNHDAMYWYRQDPGQGLRLIYYSQIVNDFQKGDIAEGYSVSREKKESFPLTVTSAQKNPTAFYLCASRGGQGSSNSPLHFGNGTRLTVT.

This clone came up once. The chain recombines TRBV29-1 with TRBJ2-5; D remains unclear. CDR1 is SQVTM, CDR2 ANQGSEA, per germline. V lost 4 bases and J lost 5, with 5 bases in between. The CDR3 spans 10 residues. CDR3 sequence (DNA): TGCAGCGTTGGACTTGAGACCCAGTACTTC. Protein sequence: CSVGLETQYF.

This clone was seen more than once but under ten times. The chain recombines TRBV6-5 with TRBJ2-5; no clear D gene. The CDR3 is 16 amino acids. Between the trimmed V and J ends, which lost 4 bases and 4 bases, there was a span of 19 bases. From germline, CDR1 is MNHEY and CDR2 SVGAGI. DNA for the CDR3: TGTGCCAGCAGTTTAATCCCCGGGTTGGCTGGAGAGACCCAGTACTTC. Translation gives CASSLIPGLAGETQYF.

This rearrangement joins TRBV28 to TRBJ1-5; D is ambiguous. This CDR3 spans 14 amino acids. V was pared by 0 bases and J by 4 bases, with 7 bases between. The germline CDR1 and CDR2 sequences are MDHEN and SYDVKM. CDR3 residues: CASSLWEGNQPQHF. Here the CDR3 DNA reads TGTGCCAGCAGTTTATGGGAAGGGAATCAGCCCCAGCATTTT.

This clone has a handful of counts. The chain employs TRBV11-2 and TRBJ2-7; tentatively, D is TRBD2 (6 bases). This CDR3 has 13 residues. Trimming shortened V by 1 base and J by 4 bases, and 8 bases separated the two germline ends. CDR1 and CDR2 from the germline V gene are SGHAT and FQNNGV. The CDR3 here is CASSLVRGYEQYF. The CDR3 DNA follows: TGTGCCAGCAGCTTAGTTCGGGGGTACGAGCAGTACTTC.

This chain uses TRBV5-5 with TRBJ2-3; possibly TRBD2 for D (6 bases). V lost 4 bases and J 2 bases, leaving 17 bases between the germline ends. This CDR3 has 16 residues. Germline assignment: CDR1 SGHKS and CDR2 YYEKEE (reference sequence). This chain's CDR3 is CASSIGGAQNTDTQYF. The CDR3 DNA is TGTGCCAGCAGCATTGGCGGGGCGCAAAACACAGATACGCAGTATTTT.

This clone was counted once. This sequence joins TRBV5-1 and TRBJ2-7; D remains ambiguous. The CDR3 loop spans 14 amino acids. Germline V gene lookup returns CDR1 SGHRS and CDR2 YFSETQ. V lost 3 bases and J lost 5, with 15 bases in between. The DNA for the CDR3 is TGCGCCAGCAGCTCCGGGCCCCCCCGGAACGAGCAGTACTTC. Residues: CASSSGPPRNEQYF. The entire variable domain, with the rest obtained from reference TRBV5-1 and TRBJ2-7, is as follows: KAGVTQTPRYLIKTRGQQVTLSCSPISGHRSVSWYQQTPGQGLQFLFEYFSETQRNKGNFPGRFSGRQFSNSRSEMNVSTLELGDSALYLCASSSGPPRNEQYFGPGTRLTVT.

The J gene is TRBJ1-2, the V gene TRBV7-2; D is unclear. The CDR3 runs 14 residues. V lost 1 base and J lost 4, with 10 bases in between. Germline V gene sequence: CDR1 SGHTA, CDR2 FQGNSA. The CDR3 DNA is TGTGCCAGCAGCTTAGATTTAGGGCCCTATGGCTACACCTTC. It encodes CASSLDLGPYGYTF.

V usage is TRBV11-2 and J usage is TRBJ1-3, with D uncertain. Trimming took off 5 bases at V and 10 bases at J, with 18 bases between the two ends. Germline V gene lookup returns CDR1 SGHAT and CDR2 FQNNGV. The CDR3 length is 14 residues. The CDR3 loop is CASSRLAAASTIYF. CDR3 DNA: TGTGCCAGCAGCCGTCTCGCGGCCGCGTCTACCATATATTTT.

This clone was found once. The gene calls are TRBV11-2 and TRBJ2-7, with 9 bases aligning to TRBD2. V trimming: 5 bases; J trimming: 6 bases; junction bases outside the gene matches: 11. The CDR3 consists of 15 residues. From germline, CDR1 is SGHAT and CDR2 FQNNGV. DNA of the CDR3: TGTGCCAGCAGCCCGTTCGCGGGAGGGCCTGTCGAGCAGTACTTC. It is translated as CASSPFAGGPVEQYF.

This sequence joins TRBV27 and TRBJ2-7, with 7 bases fitting TRBD1. Per germline, CDR1 MNHEY and CDR2 SMNVEV (reference sequence). The CDR3 is 14 amino acids. V shed 3 bases, J shed 2 bases, and the junction held 4 bases outside the gene matches. The CDR3 protein is CASSFLGQTYEQYF. The CDR3 DNA reads TGTGCCAGCAGTTTCTTGGGACAGACCTACGAGCAGTACTTC.